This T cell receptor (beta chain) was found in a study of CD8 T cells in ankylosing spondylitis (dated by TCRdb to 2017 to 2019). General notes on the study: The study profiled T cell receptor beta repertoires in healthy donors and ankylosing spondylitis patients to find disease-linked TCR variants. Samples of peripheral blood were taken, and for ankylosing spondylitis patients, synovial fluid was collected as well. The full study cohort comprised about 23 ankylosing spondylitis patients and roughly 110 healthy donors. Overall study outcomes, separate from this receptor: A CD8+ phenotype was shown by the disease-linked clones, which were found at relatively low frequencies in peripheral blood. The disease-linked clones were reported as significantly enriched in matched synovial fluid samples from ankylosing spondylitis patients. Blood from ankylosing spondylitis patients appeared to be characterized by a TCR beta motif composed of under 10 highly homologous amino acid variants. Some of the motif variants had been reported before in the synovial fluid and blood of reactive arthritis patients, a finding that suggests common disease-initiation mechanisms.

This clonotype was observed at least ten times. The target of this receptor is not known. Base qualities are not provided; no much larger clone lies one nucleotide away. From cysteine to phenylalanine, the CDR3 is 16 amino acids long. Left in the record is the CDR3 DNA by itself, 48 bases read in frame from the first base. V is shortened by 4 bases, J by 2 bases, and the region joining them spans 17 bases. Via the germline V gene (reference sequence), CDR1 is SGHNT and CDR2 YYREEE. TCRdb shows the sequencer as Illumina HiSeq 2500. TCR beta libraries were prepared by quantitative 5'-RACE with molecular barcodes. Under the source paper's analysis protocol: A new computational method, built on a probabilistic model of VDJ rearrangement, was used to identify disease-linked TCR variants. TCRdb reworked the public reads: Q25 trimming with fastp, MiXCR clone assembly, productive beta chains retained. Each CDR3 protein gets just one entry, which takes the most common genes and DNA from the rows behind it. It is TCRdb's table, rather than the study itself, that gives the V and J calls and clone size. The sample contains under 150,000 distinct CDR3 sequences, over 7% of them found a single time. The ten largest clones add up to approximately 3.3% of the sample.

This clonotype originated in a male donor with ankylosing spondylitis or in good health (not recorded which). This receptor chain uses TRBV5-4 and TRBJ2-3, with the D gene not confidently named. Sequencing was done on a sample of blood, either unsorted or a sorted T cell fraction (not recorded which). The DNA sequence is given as TGTGCCAGCAGCCCCCCTCGAAAGCAGAACACAGATACGCAGTATTTT. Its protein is CASSPPRKQNTDTQYF.